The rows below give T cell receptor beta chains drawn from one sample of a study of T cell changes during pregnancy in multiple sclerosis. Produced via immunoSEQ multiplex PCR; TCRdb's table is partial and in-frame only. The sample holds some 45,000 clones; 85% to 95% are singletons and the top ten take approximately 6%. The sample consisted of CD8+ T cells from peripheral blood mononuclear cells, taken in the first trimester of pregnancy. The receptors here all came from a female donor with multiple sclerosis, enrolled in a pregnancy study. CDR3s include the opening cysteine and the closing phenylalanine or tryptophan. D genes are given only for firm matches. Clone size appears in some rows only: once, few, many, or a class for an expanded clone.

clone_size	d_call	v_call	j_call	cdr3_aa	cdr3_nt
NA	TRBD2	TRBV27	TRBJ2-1	CASSGSSGHNMRSYNEQFF	TGTGCCAGCAGTGGGTCTAGCGGTCACAATATGCGCTCCTACAATGAGCAGTTCTTC
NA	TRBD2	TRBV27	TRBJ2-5	CASSSTLAGVYQETQYF	TGTGCCAGCAGTTCAACGCTAGCGGGGGTGTACCAAGAGACCCAGTACTTC
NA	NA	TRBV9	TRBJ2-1	CASSSWANRNEQFF	TGTGCCAGCAGCTCGTGGGCGAATCGGAATGAGCAGTTCTTC
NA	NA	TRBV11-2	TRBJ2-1	CASSLDEGLASYNEQFF	TGTGCCAGCAGCTTAGATGAGGGCCTAGCGTCCTACAATGAGCAGTTCTTC
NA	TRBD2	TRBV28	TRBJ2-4	CASSSLAGGRFNLAKNIQYF	TGTGCCAGCAGTTCATTAGCGGGAGGGCGATTTAATCTAGCCAAAAACATTCAGTACTTC
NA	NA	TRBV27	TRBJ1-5	CATRPGAGNQPQHF	TGTGCCACCCGCCCAGGGGCCGGCAATCAGCCCCAGCATTTT
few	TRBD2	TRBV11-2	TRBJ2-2	CASSGLAGGYENTGELFF	TGTGCCAGCAGCGGACTAGCGGGAGGGTATGAGAACACCGGGGAGCTGTTTTTT
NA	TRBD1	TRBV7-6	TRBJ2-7	CASSLGQSAGEQYF	TGTGCCAGCAGCTTGGGACAGTCTGCCGGGGAGCAGTACTTC
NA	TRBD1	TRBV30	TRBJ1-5	CAWNGQGGQPQHF	TGTGCCTGGAACGGACAGGGAGGGCAGCCCCAGCATTTT
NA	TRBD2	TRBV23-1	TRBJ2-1	CASSQGRGESSYNEQFF	TGCGCCAGCAGTCAAGGACGGGGGGAGAGCTCCTACAATGAGCAGTTCTTC
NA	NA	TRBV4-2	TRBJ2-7	CASSQETSRDEQYF	TGTGCCAGCAGCCAAGAAACCTCGAGGGACGAGCAGTACTTC
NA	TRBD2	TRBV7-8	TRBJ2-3	CASRGTSGSTDTQYF	TGTGCCAGCCGGGGGACTAGCGGATCCACAGATACGCAGTATTTT
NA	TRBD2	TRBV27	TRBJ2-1	CASSLMAGVNNEQFF	TGTGCCAGCAGTTTAATGGCGGGAGTTAACAATGAGCAGTTCTTC
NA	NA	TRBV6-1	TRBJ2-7	CASIGLSFYEQYF	TGTGCCAGCATAGGACTCTCGTTTTACGAGCAGTACTTC
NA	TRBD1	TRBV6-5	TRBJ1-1	CASSYSPQGMNTEAFF	TGTGCCAGCAGTTACTCCCCACAGGGGATGAACACTGAAGCTTTCTTT
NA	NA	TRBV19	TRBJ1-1	CASNPGGLAEAFF	TGTGCCAGTAATCCGGGCGGACTGGCTGAAGCTTTCTTT
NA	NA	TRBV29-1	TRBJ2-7	CSVEAGAAYEQYF	TGCAGCGTTGAAGCGGGAGCAGCGTACGAGCAGTACTTC
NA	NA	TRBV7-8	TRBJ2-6	CASSWEGGSGANVLTF	TGTGCCAGCAGCTGGGAAGGGGGCTCTGGGGCCAACGTCCTGACTTTC
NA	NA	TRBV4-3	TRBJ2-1	CASSQGGGLYNEQFF	TGCGCCAGCAGCCAAGGTGGCGGGCTCTACAATGAGCAGTTCTTC
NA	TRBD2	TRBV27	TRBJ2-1	CASRDPGLGNEQFF	TGTGCCAGCAGAGACCCGGGACTAGGCAATGAGCAGTTCTTC
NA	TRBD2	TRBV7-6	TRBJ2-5	CASSLGGGPIETQYF	TGTGCCAGCAGCTTAGGGGGAGGGCCTATAGAGACCCAGTACTTC
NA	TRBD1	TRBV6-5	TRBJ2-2	CASSYYTGDDTGELFF	TGTGCCAGCAGTTACTATACAGGGGATGACACCGGGGAGCTGTTTTTT